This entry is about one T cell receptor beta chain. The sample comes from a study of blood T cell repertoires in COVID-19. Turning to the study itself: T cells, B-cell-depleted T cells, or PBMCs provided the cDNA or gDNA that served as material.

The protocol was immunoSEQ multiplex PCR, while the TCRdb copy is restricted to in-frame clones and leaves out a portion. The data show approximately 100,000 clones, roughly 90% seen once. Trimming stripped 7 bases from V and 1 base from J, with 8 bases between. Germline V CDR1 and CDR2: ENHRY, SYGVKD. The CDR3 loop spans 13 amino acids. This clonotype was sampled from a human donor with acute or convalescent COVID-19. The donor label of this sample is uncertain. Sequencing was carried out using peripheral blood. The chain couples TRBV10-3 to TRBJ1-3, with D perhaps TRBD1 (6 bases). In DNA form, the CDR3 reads TGTGCCATCAATCAGGGGTCTGGAAACACCATATATTTT. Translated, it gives CAINQGSGNTIYF.